These 15 T cell receptor beta chains were sequenced from one sample in a study of shared T cell receptors in the human thymus. TCRdb's copy holds only in-frame clones and misses some; the assay was immunoSEQ multiplex PCR. The sample includes roughly 550,000 clones, around three quarters seen only once; the top ten take more than 0.01%. The sample also formed part of further work on human thymus T cells.

Sequencing was performed on thymocytes. Receptor source: a boy in the first two years of life with a congenital heart defect.

The chain uses TRBV2 and TRBJ2-7; maybe TRBD2 (6 bases). This CDR3 contains 18 residues. V gave up 0 bases and J gave up 0 bases, with 18 bases separating them. In germline, CDR1 is SNHLY, CDR2 FYNNEI. The CDR3 sequence: CASSEALYGGRDSYEQYF. As DNA, the CDR3 is TGTGCCAGCAGTGAAGCGCTTTACGGGGGTCGGGACTCCTACGAGCAGTACTTC.

The rearrangement joins TRBV9 to TRBJ2-1, with D perhaps TRBD1 (5 bases). The CDR3 totals 17 residues. The germline V gene has CDR1 SGDLS and CDR2 YYNGEE. V lost 0 bases, J lost 4 bases, and 17 bases lay in between. In DNA form, the CDR3 reads TGTGCCAGCAGCGTAGAAGCAAGGCGGACACTTTACAATGAGCAGTTCTTC. This codes for CASSVEARRTLYNEQFF.

The rearrangement uses TRBV10-2 and TRBJ1-2; D may be TRBD1 (6 bases). This CDR3 spans 14 amino acids. Between the trimmed V and J ends, which lost 4 bases and 7 bases, there was a span of 16 bases. Germline V gene lookup returns CDR1 WSHSY and CDR2 SAAADI. The CDR3 protein is CASSVNGGPGGYTF. The CDR3 DNA is TGCGCCAGCAGTGTCAACGGGGGGCCAGGTGGCTACACCTTC.

The chain couples TRBV12-2 to TRBJ2-7; whether TRBD2, the table's D call, matches the DNA was not checked. TRBV12-2 is tagged as a pseudogene. CDR3 length: 16 residues. Here the CDR3 reads CASRLAPLAGGYEQYF. The CDR3 coding sequence is TGTGCAAGTCGCTTAGCGCCTTTAGCGGGAGGCTACGAGCAGTACTTC.

This clone was seen only once. The chain combines TRBV14 with TRBJ1-6; TRBD1 matches at 8 bases. This CDR3 is built from 17 residues. Looked up from germline, CDR1 is SGHDN and CDR2 is FVKESK. With 0 bases clipped from V and 10 bases from J, the junction kept 11 bases outside the gene matches. The CDR3 coding sequence is TGTGCCAGCAGCCAAGATGGAGTGGGCAGGGGGCCCTCACCCCTCCACTTT. Its protein product is CASSQDGVGRGPSPLHF.

The count of this clone is one. The gene calls are TRBV4-1 and TRBJ1-1; 9 bases agree with TRBD1. This CDR3 spans 16 amino acids. Germline V gene sequence: CDR1 MGHRA, CDR2 YSYEKL. J gave up 0 bases and V 3 bases, and 5 bases lay outside the gene matches. CDR3 amino acids: CASSQRTGVMNTEAFF. The CDR3 DNA follows: TGCGCCAGCAGCCAGAGGACAGGGGTAATGAACACTGAAGCTTTCTTT.

V usage is TRBV27 and J usage is TRBJ1-5; 7 bases align to TRBD1. This CDR3 comprises 14 residues. Trimming took 4 bases from V and 1 from J; bases not matched to a gene: 1. The germline CDR1 and CDR2 sequences are MNHEY and SMNVEV (reference sequence). The CDR3 loop reads CASSSRGSNQPQHF. CDR3 in DNA: TGTGCCAGCAGTTCCAGGGGGAGCAATCAGCCCCAGCATTTT.

Here the CDR3 reads CASRNSSGAPHEQYF. As DNA, the CDR3 is TGTGCCAGCAGGAATTCTAGCGGCGCCCCCCACGAGCAGTACTTC. This chain links TRBV27 with TRBJ2-7; 7 nucleotides align to TRBD2. The trim removed 6 bases at V and 5 bases at J, leaving 13 bases unmatched. The CDR3 spans 15 residues. Germline CDR1 reads MNHEY; CDR2 reads SMNVEV (reference sequence).

The gene calls are TRBV11-2 and TRBJ2-7; D might be TRBD2 (5 bases). The germline V and J ends were trimmed by 7 bases and 3 bases, with 19 bases remaining between them. Germline CDR1 and CDR2: SGHAT and FQNNGV. The CDR3 length is 15 residues. CDR3 region: CASTRIARDHYEQYF. The DNA of the CDR3 is TGTGCCAGCACCCGTATAGCCCGGGATCACTACGAGCAGTACTTC.

In DNA, the CDR3 is TGTGCCAGCAGCTTCCGGGCTAGCGGGAGCAGTGAGCAGTTCTTC. Residues: CASSFRASGSSEQFF. V gene TRBV5-4 combines with J gene TRBJ2-1, with 10 bases aligning to TRBD2. Trimming took 2 bases from V and 9 from J; bases not matched to a gene: 8. This CDR3 is built from 15 residues. Germline CDR1 SGHNT, CDR2 YYREEE (reference sequence).

CDR3 in DNA: TGTGCCAGCAGTTCGACCGGGACAGAGGACTCCTACGAGCAGTACTTC. Its protein product is CASSSTGTEDSYEQYF. The V call is TRBV5-8, the J call TRBJ2-7; 7 nucleotides line up with TRBD1. J was trimmed by 0 bases and V by 5 bases; bases with no gene match: 11. From germline, CDR1 is SGHTS and CDR2 YDEGEE. This CDR3 region has 16 residues.

The chain has TRBV9 and TRBJ2-5; 7 positions match TRBD2. The J segment lost 5 bases and the V segment lost 0 bases, leaving 7 bases of the junction unmatched. This CDR3 is 15 amino acids long. Germline CDR1 is SGDLS and CDR2 is YYNGEE. CDR3 amino acids: CASSVATAGSETQYF. The DNA of the CDR3 is TGTGCCAGCAGCGTAGCGACAGCGGGATCCGAGACCCAGTACTTC.

A few counts support this clone. The V gene is TRBV18, the J gene TRBJ2-7, with D unclear. Germline V gives CDR1 KGHSH, CDR2 LQKENI. Deletions cut 0 bases from V and 2 bases from J, with 8 bases between. The CDR3 length is 14 residues. The CDR3 bases are TGTGCCAGCTCACCACCGAAGGAGCCCTACGAGCAGTACTTC. Its translation: CASSPPKEPYEQYF.

The rearrangement uses TRBV6-5 and TRBJ2-7, with D perhaps TRBD2 (7 bases). The CDR3 is 15 amino acids. Trimming shortened V by 2 bases and J by 3 bases, and 14 bases separated the two germline ends. The germline CDR1 and CDR2 sequences are MNHEY and SVGAGI. The CDR3 DNA sequence: TGTGCCAGCAGTTACCCGAGGGGGGGGCGCTACGAGCAGTACTTC. It encodes CASSYPRGGRYEQYF.

The chain uses TRBV27 and TRBJ1-3; D might be TRBD1 (5 bases). Deletions cut 0 bases from V and 2 bases from J, with 8 bases between. The CDR3 is 15 amino acids. CDR1 and CDR2 from the germline V gene are MNHEY and SMNVEV (reference sequence). CDR3 DNA sequence: TGTGCCAGCAGTTTATCCGACAGCCCTGGAAACACCATATATTTT. This gives the protein CASSLSDSPGNTIYF.